These 7 T cell receptor beta chains were all obtained from the same sample, sequenced in a study of response to subunit inactivated influenza vaccine. TCRdb reprocessed the RT-PCR reads via MiXCR and lists one record per CDR3 protein. The data contain about 160,000 distinct CDR3 sequences, about 11% of them singletons. The sequenced sample was non-naive T cells sorted from PBMCs, obtained 45 days after vaccination. Receptor source: a man aged 50-59 years who received an inactivated influenza vaccine.

The V gene is TRBV7-8, the J gene TRBJ2-3; no reliable D call. V was pared by 0 bases and J by 2 bases, with 9 bases between. Germline CDR1 reads SGHVS; CDR2 reads FQNEAQ. The CDR3 has 15 residues. The CDR3 spells CASSLAVGYTDTQYF. DNA for the CDR3: TGTGCCAGCAGCTTAGCCGTGGGATACACAGATACGCAGTATTTT.

This clonotype showed up many times. The chain is built from TRBV5-1 and TRBJ1-6; a weak D match, TRBD1 (5 bases). The CDR3 has 14 amino acids. Germline V gene lookup returns CDR1 SGHRS and CDR2 YFSETQ. Trimming removed 3 bases from V and 10 bases from J, with 14 bases in between. The CDR3 nucleotides read TGCGCCAGCAGCTCTGGACAAACGACCTCACCCCTCCACTTT. Protein sequence: CASSSGQTTSPLHF.

This clonotype was picked up a small number of times. The chain is built from TRBV4-3 and TRBJ2-1; 12 bases are a match to TRBD2. V lost 1 base to trimming and J lost 4 bases; unmatched junction nucleotides: 5. Germline CDR1 reads LGHNA; CDR2 reads YSLEER. The CDR3 extends over 17 amino acids. The CDR3 spells CASSQVLGTSGYNEQFF. The CDR3 region has the DNA TGCGCCAGCAGCCAAGTATTGGGGACTAGCGGGTACAATGAGCAGTTCTTC.

This clonotype was recorded a few times. Written as DNA, the CDR3 is TGTGCCAGCAGCTCAGGACTAGTGGGGTCAGCAGATACGCAGTATTTT. It encodes CASSSGLVGSADTQYF. The chain joins TRBV7-8 to TRBJ2-3; TRBD2 aligns across 7 bases. Per germline, CDR1 SGHVS and CDR2 FQNEAQ. CDR3 size: 16 residues. V shed 4 bases, J shed 4 bases, and the junction held 11 bases outside the gene matches.

This clonotype was observed a handful of times. This chain links TRBV5-1 with TRBJ1-1, with a tentative D call TRBD1 (6 bases). The CDR3 is 15 amino acids. Trimming stripped 0 bases from V and 5 bases from J, with 14 bases between. Germline lookup yields CDR1 SGHRS and CDR2 YFSETQ. CDR3 DNA sequence: TGCGCCAGCAGCTTGGGGGGGACACAAGGGACTGAAGCTTTCTTT. Translated, it gives CASSLGGTQGTEAFF.

The chain combines TRBV18 with TRBJ2-7; 10 bases line up with TRBD1. Unmatched junction bases numbered 7, after V lost 4 bases and J lost 4 bases. Germline-derived CDR1 and CDR2 are KGHSH and LQKENI. The CDR3 spans 15 residues. The CDR3 coding sequence is TGTGCCAGCTCACAAAGACAGGGGGCTTTTTACGAGCAGTACTTC. Translating it yields CASSQRQGAFYEQYF.

This rearrangement joins TRBV3-1 to TRBJ1-1; D is uncertain. The V end was cut by 4 bases, the J end by 1 base, with 10 bases between. In germline, CDR1 is LGHDT, CDR2 YNNKEL (reference sequence). The CDR3 length is 14 residues. CDR3 DNA: TGTGCCAGCAGCCCGCTAGGGTCGAACACTGAAGCTTTCTTT. This translates into CASSPLGSNTEAFF.